The rows below give T cell receptor beta chains drawn from one sample of a study of monozygotic twins with inflammatory bowel disease. Following a re-call of the 5' RACE reads, TCRdb has one entry per CDR3 protein and lacks DNA. Its listing shows about 450,000 distinct CDR3 sequences. Sequencing input: blood. The receptors come from a human donor with ulcerative colitis or Crohn's disease, or a healthy co-twin of an affected twin (not recorded which). Each CDR3 is given with its conserved first and last residue. Fields, in order: V gene, J gene, CDR3 protein.

v_call: TRBV5-5; j_call: TRBJ2-1; cdr3_aa: CASSWGGSPYNEQFF
v_call: TRBV2; j_call: TRBJ2-7; cdr3_aa: CASSERGRGIFYEQYF
v_call: TRBV7-2; j_call: TRBJ1-4; cdr3_aa: CASSLPLQNEKLFF
v_call: TRBV14; j_call: TRBJ2-7; cdr3_aa: CASRNNHRGGEQYF
v_call: TRBV20-1; j_call: TRBJ2-1; cdr3_aa: CSARDRTSGSFEQFF
v_call: TRBV7-6; j_call: TRBJ2-3; cdr3_aa: CASSLAGGKDTQYF
v_call: TRBV12-3/TRBV12-4; j_call: TRBJ1-2; cdr3_aa: CASRRQEAYGYTF
v_call: TRBV4-2; j_call: TRBJ1-1; cdr3_aa: CASSQAGTGVNTEAFF
v_call: TRBV29-1; j_call: TRBJ2-3; cdr3_aa: CSVTGGADTQYF
v_call: TRBV7-9; j_call: TRBJ2-1; cdr3_aa: CASSLIDSYNEQFF
v_call: TRBV5-1; j_call: TRBJ2-5; cdr3_aa: CASSPLGASGVETQYF
v_call: TRBV10-3; j_call: TRBJ2-1; cdr3_aa: CAISESRYEQFF
v_call: TRBV20-1; j_call: TRBJ2-7; cdr3_aa: CSAIGGYSYEQYF
v_call: TRBV7-3; j_call: TRBJ2-1; cdr3_aa: CASSLEPGRGRGNEQFF